The 21 T cell receptor beta chains below were found in one sample sequenced in a study of OX40 agonist ivuxolimab in advanced cancers. Method: immunoSEQ multiplex PCR; TCRdb's copy keeps in-frame clones and lacks some. The sample lists some 40,000 clones; 80% to 90% were seen once. The sequenced sample was CD4+ or CD8+ T cells sorted from blood, obtained in a trial of the OX40 agonist ivuxolimab. Source of these receptors: an adult with an advanced solid tumor such as melanoma, head and neck, liver or kidney cancer.

This chain connects TRBV4-1 to TRBJ2-2, with D hard to call. The germline CDR1 and CDR2 sequences are MGHRA and YSYEKL. CDR3 length: 14 residues. V lost 0 bases and J 5 bases, leaving 7 bases between the germline ends. This CDR3 is CASSQERQTGELFF. The DNA of the CDR3 is TGCGCCAGCAGCCAAGAAAGGCAGACCGGGGAGCTGTTTTTT.

The rearrangement joins TRBV28 to TRBJ2-7; D is possibly TRBD1 (6 bases). Germline lookup yields CDR1 MDHEN and CDR2 SYDVKM. V lost 3 bases to trimming and J lost 10 bases, with 13 bases between them. This CDR3 region has 12 residues. Here the CDR3 reads CASSLQGTSQYF. CDR3 in DNA: TGTGCCAGCAGTTTGCAGGGGACGTCTCAGTACTTC.

The chain employs TRBV7-9 and TRBJ2-5; tentatively, D is TRBD1 (6 bases). Germline CDR1 and CDR2: SEHNR and FQNEAQ (reference sequence). Between the trimmed V and J ends, which lost 6 bases and 1 base, there was a span of 15 bases. The CDR3 consists of 15 residues. The CDR3 sequence: CASSYKLGGQETQYF. The CDR3 nucleotides read TGTGCCAGCAGTTATAAACTAGGGGGCCAAGAGACCCAGTACTTC.

The chain links TRBV5-6 to TRBJ2-7; D may be TRBD2 (5 bases). The ends were cut back, 7 bases at V and 2 bases at J, with 16 bases in the middle. This CDR3 has 14 amino acids. Germline CDR1 SGHDT, CDR2 YYEEEE. The CDR3 loop is CASSLTGNPYEQYF. The CDR3 DNA follows: TGTGCCAGCTCCCTAACCGGGAACCCCTACGAGCAGTACTTC.

V is TRBV6-6 and J is TRBJ1-4, with D possibly TRBD1 on 5 matching bases. CDR3 size: 15 residues. The germline V gene has CDR1 MNHNY and CDR2 SVGAGI (reference sequence). V gave up 4 bases and J gave up 3 bases, with 12 bases separating them. In nucleotides, the CDR3 is TGTGCCAGCAGTTCCTTTGAGGGGCCTAATGAAAAACTGTTTTTT. It is translated as CASSSFEGPNEKLFF.

The chain employs TRBV4-1 and TRBJ1-1; D may be TRBD1 (6 bases). Germline CDR1 is MGHRA and CDR2 is YSYEKL. The V end was cut by 2 bases, the J end by 0 bases, with 16 bases between. CDR3 length equals 17 residues. As DNA, the CDR3 is TGCGCCAGCAGCCAACCCGCCGGGGGCCTACTGAACACTGAAGCTTTCTTT. Translation gives CASSQPAGGLLNTEAFF.

The J gene is TRBJ2-7, the V gene TRBV4-3; 11 nucleotides match TRBD2. Trimming cost V 3 bases and J 4 bases; bases outside gene matches: 8. The CDR3 totals 16 residues. Germline V gene data show CDR1 as LGHNA and CDR2 as YSLEER. Written as DNA, the CDR3 is TGCGCCAGCAGCCAGGAACTAGCGGGGGCCCAATACGAGCAGTACTTC. Its translation: CASSQELAGAQYEQYF.

This chain uses TRBV12-1 with TRBJ2-7. TRBV12-1 constitutes a pseudogene. The CDR3 totals 8 residues. The CDR3 spells CANDPQYF. CDR3 nucleotide sequence: TGTGCCAACGACCCGCAGTACTTC.

The chain carries TRBV15 and TRBJ2-1, with TRBD1 matching over 8 bases. The CDR3 contains 15 residues. The junction had 4 bases not matched to a gene; V was cut back by 0 bases and J by 6 bases. Germline V gene data show CDR1 as LNHNV and CDR2 as YYDKDF (reference sequence). CDR3 nucleotides: TGTGCCACCAGCAGAGATAGCGGACAGGGCAATGAGCAGTTCTTC. Translated: CATSRDSGQGNEQFF.

The V and J genes are TRBV2 and TRBJ2-3; possibly TRBD2 for D (5 bases). The CDR3 spans 18 residues. Germline V CDR1 and CDR2: SNHLY, FYNNEI. Trimming removed 0 bases from V and 2 bases from J, with 18 bases in between. CDR3 sequence: CASSEARRRGPYTDTQYF. Here the CDR3 DNA reads TGTGCCAGCAGTGAAGCGCGACGCCGCGGGCCCTACACAGATACGCAGTATTTT. Based on the CDR3 plus reference TRBV2 and TRBJ2-3, the full variable domain is EPEVTQTPSHQVTQMGQEVILRCVPISNHLYFYWYRQILGQKVEFLVSFYNNEISEKSEIFDDQFSVERPDGSNFTLKIRSTKLEDSAMYFCASSEARRRGPYTDTQYFGPGTRLTVL.

The chain combines TRBV7-9 with TRBJ2-5, with a possible D match to TRBD2 (5 bases). The CDR3 sequence is 12 residues long. V lost 5 bases and J lost 4, with 8 bases in between. Germline V gives CDR1 SEHNR, CDR2 FQNEAQ (reference sequence). DNA of the CDR3: TGTGCCAGCAGCCAGGCGGGAGAGACCCAGTACTTC. Its protein is CASSQAGETQYF.

The rearrangement links TRBV19 to TRBJ2-1; D unclear. The V end lost 7 bases, the J end lost 7 bases, and 14 bases lay between the germline ends. The CDR3 is made up of 13 amino acids. The germline V gene encodes CDR1 LNHDA and CDR2 SQIVND (reference sequence). CDR3 sequence reads: CASTISVANEQFF. The CDR3 DNA reads TGTGCCAGTACGATAAGTGTGGCAAATGAGCAGTTCTTC. Full variable domain (missing parts from reference TRBV19 and TRBJ2-1): DGGITQSPKYLFRKEGQNVTLSCEQNLNHDAMYWYRQDPGQGLRLIYYSQIVNDFQKGDIAEGYSVSREKKESFPLTVTSAQKNPTAFYLCASTISVANEQFFGPGTRLTVL.

This sequence joins TRBV9 and TRBJ1-2; 7 nucleotides agree with TRBD1. Germline V lookup: CDR1 SGDLS, CDR2 YYNGEE. The CDR3 is 14 amino acids. With 6 bases clipped from V and 7 bases from J, the junction kept 12 bases outside the gene matches. The DNA for the CDR3 is TGTGCCAGCACCCCCCCAGGGGGTATTAGTGGCTACACCTTC. This encodes CASTPPGGISGYTF.

The gene calls are TRBV29-1 and TRBJ2-7, with D hard to call. Trimming shortened V by 1 base and J by 3 bases, and 19 bases separated the two germline ends. The CDR3 is 16 amino acids. Germline V gene lookup returns CDR1 SQVTM and CDR2 ANQGSEA. The CDR3 DNA sequence: TGCAGCGTTGAAGTGGGTCCCTTCGGAGTCCTCTACGAGCAGTACTTC. Encoded protein: CSVEVGPFGVLYEQYF.

The chain employs TRBV7-9 and TRBJ1-2, with 7 bases fitting TRBD1. Germline V gene sequence: CDR1 SEHNR, CDR2 FQNEAQ (reference sequence). The CDR3 covers 15 residues. The ends lost 7 bases at V and 6 bases at J; junction bases unmatched: 14. The CDR3 is CASTFRQGKLDGYTF. DNA of the CDR3: TGTGCCAGCACCTTTCGACAGGGCAAGCTGGATGGCTACACCTTC.

The chain couples TRBV27 to TRBJ2-1, with D maybe TRBD1 (6 bases). The CDR3 loop spans 14 amino acids. In germline, CDR1 is MNHEY, CDR2 SMNVEV (reference sequence). V was shortened by 6 bases and J by 4 bases, with 13 bases between the two germline ends. The CDR3 coding sequence is TGTGCCAGCAGGCGAAAGGGGGAATACAATGAGCAGTTCTTC. Translation: CASRRKGEYNEQFF.

This clone was found once. V and J are TRBV9 and TRBJ2-1, with unresolved D. The CDR3 covers 11 residues. CDR1 is SGDLS, CDR2 YYNGEE, per germline. V lost 1 base and J lost 8, with 4 bases in between. In DNA form, the CDR3 reads TGTGCCAGCAGCGTAACCGATGAGCAGTTCTTC. Its translation is CASSVTDEQFF. The variable domain in full, completed from reference TRBV9 and TRBJ2-1, reads DSGVTQTPKHLITATGQRVTLRCSPRSGDLSVYWYQQSLDQGLQFLIQYYNGEERAKGNILERFSAQQFPDLHSELNLSSLELGDSALYFCASSVTDEQFFGPGTRLTVL.

The gene calls are TRBV18 and TRBJ2-5; the D gene is possibly TRBD2 (5 bases). The DNA end is a closer match to TRBJ2-7, so the J assignment may be wrong. The germline V gene has CDR1 KGHSH and CDR2 LQKENI. This CDR3 comprises 14 residues. CDR3 in amino acids: CASSPEAAVHEQYF. The CDR3, as DNA: TGTGCCAGCTCACCGGAGGCGGCAGTCCACGAGCAGTACTTC.

The J gene is TRBJ2-1, the V gene TRBV25-1; TRBD1 is a possible D gene (5 bases). Germline V gene data show CDR1 as MGHDK and CDR2 as SYGVNS. This CDR3 comprises 17 residues. Between the trimmed V and J ends, which lost 0 bases and 8 bases, there was a span of 20 bases. CDR3 residues: CASSEYARDGVWYEQFF. The DNA of the CDR3 is TGTGCCAGCAGTGAATACGCCAGGGATGGGGTATGGTATGAGCAGTTCTTC.

The V call is TRBV28, the J call TRBJ2-7; D is possibly TRBD1 (5 bases). The CDR3 has 14 residues. V lost 8 bases and J lost 7, with 21 bases in between. Germline values: CDR1 MDHEN, CDR2 SYDVKM. DNA of the CDR3: TGTGCCAGCGGCACAGTTGTAGACAGCGAGGAGCAGTACTTC. The encoded protein is CASGTVVDSEEQYF.

The chain joins TRBV29-1 to TRBJ2-7; 7 bases are shared with TRBD1. The CDR3 has 15 amino acids. V lost 1 base to trimming and J lost 3 bases; unmatched junction nucleotides: 9. Germline V gene data show CDR1 as SQVTM and CDR2 as ANQGSEA. Here the CDR3 DNA reads TGCAGCGTTGAAGTAACCGGCCAGGGGGACTACGAGCAGTACTTC. It yields the protein CSVEVTGQGDYEQYF.